The rows below give T cell receptor beta chains drawn from one sample of a study of molecular identifiers for immune sequencing clone quantification. TCRdb ran MiXCR on the PCR reads and lists one entry per CDR3 protein. There are approximately 500,000 distinct CDR3 sequences in the sample; about 25% occur only once, and 0.7% to 0.9% lies in the top ten. Sequences were obtained from naive CD8+ T cells from blood, with Jurkat cell RNA spiked in. The receptors were sampled from a human donor in good health. Some libraries in this study had Jurkat cell RNA spiked in. CDR3s include the opening cysteine and the closing phenylalanine or tryptophan. D genes are given only for firm matches. Size is stated for part of the rows, as once, few or many counts, or as a class when the clone is expanded.

DNA	CDR3	size	D	V	J
TGTGCCAGCACCCGGGGGGGTACTGAAGCTTTCTTT	CASTRGGTEAFF	-	-	TRBV6-5	TRBJ1-1
TGTGCCAGCAGCTTGTCGCAGGGGGACGTCGAGCAGTACTTC	CASSLSQGDVEQYF	-	TRBD1	TRBV5-6	TRBJ2-7
TGTGCCAGCAGCCATGAGGGACCTGGCTCACCCCTCCACTTT	CASSHEGPGSPLHF	-	-	TRBV16	TRBJ1-6
TGTGCCAGCAGCTCCAGGGACACCGGGGAGCTGTTTTTT	CASSSRDTGELFF	few	-	TRBV7-9	TRBJ2-2
TGTGCCAGCAAAGGACAGGGGGCATACACCGGGGAGCTGTTTTTT	CASKGQGAYTGELFF	few	TRBD1	TRBV3-1	TRBJ2-2
TGTGCCTGGCGAAGAACGTACCAAGAGACCCAGTACTTC	CAWRRTYQETQYF	few	-	TRBV30	TRBJ2-5
TGCAGTGCTGGAGATCTAACCGCCGACACGGCTACGCAGTATTTT	CSAGDLTADTATQYF	-	-	TRBV20-1	TRBJ2-3
TGTGCCACTACGTCTAGCTCAGATACGCAGTATTTT	CATTSSSDTQYF	-	-	TRBV12-3/TRBV12-4	TRBJ2-3
TGTGCCAGCAGCGGGGCGGGGGGTGACACTGAAGCTTTCTTT	CASSGAGGDTEAFF	-	-	TRBV12-3/TRBV12-4	TRBJ1-1
TGTGCCACCAGCAGAGCTGGCGGGAGGGGGTACGAGCAGTACTTC	CATSRAGGRGYEQYF	few	TRBD2	TRBV15	TRBJ2-7
TGCGCCAGCAGCCAAGCGCGCGCACCTACAGATACGCAGTATTTT	CASSQARAPTDTQYF	many	-	TRBV4-3	TRBJ2-3
TGTGCCAGCAGTTCCTTAGCGGGAGGCTCAGATACGCAGTATTTT	CASSSLAGGSDTQYF	-	TRBD2	TRBV27	TRBJ2-3
TGTGCCAGCGGCGCCCTAGCGGGGTTAGAGACCCAGTACTTC	CASGALAGLETQYF	-	TRBD2	TRBV7-2	TRBJ2-5
TGTGCCAGCAGCCAAGTTGGAGGACTAGCGGGAGATACGCAGTATTTT	CASSQVGGLAGDTQYF	few	TRBD2	TRBV14	TRBJ2-3
TGTGCCAGCAGCTTAGCTCTCAGGGAGGGCGAGCAGTACTTC	CASSLALREGEQYF	few	TRBD2	TRBV7-9	TRBJ2-7
TGTGCCAGCTCACCACCGTCGGCAGGGGCCTCAACTAATGAAAAACTGTTTTTT	CASSPPSAGASTNEKLFF	-	-	TRBV18	TRBJ1-4
TGTGCCAGCAGGACAGGGAATGAGCAGTTCTTC	CASRTGNEQFF	-	TRBD1	TRBV6-2/TRBV6-3	TRBJ2-1
TGTGCCAGCGGGGACTGGGCGGCGGGCAATCAGCCCCAGCATTTT	CASGDWAAGNQPQHF	few	-	TRBV2	TRBJ1-5
TGCAGCGCCCTGGAGCGGGGAGGAGACGAGCAGTACTTC	CSALERGGDEQYF	many	TRBD2	TRBV29-1	TRBJ2-7
TGTGCCAGCAGCTCTACACTAGCGGGAGTAGCTTGGGCCGATACGCAGTATTTT	CASSSTLAGVAWADTQYF	-	TRBD2	TRBV13	TRBJ2-3
TGCAGTGCTAGAGTAGCGTTCGAGCAGTACTTC	CSARVAFEQYF	few	-	TRBV20-1	TRBJ2-7
TGTACCAGCAGCAAGACAGGAACTGCTAAAACCAACATCCTGACTTTC	CTSSKTGTAKTNILTF	-	-	TRBV6-6	TRBJ2-6
TGTGCCTGGAGTGTATCAGGGGCGGCCGGGGAGCTGTTTTTT	CAWSVSGAAGELFF	few	-	TRBV30	TRBJ2-2
TGTGCCAGCAGCCAAGACCCCCTTTCTAGCGGCCAGAATGAGCAGTTCTTC	CASSQDPLSSGQNEQFF	-	TRBD2	TRBV4-2	TRBJ2-1
TGCAGTGCTAAAGACAGTAATAGCAATCAGCCCCAGCATTTT	CSAKDSNSNQPQHF	-	-	TRBV20-1	TRBJ1-5
TGTGCCGGCAGTCCCCTCGCCCTGCAAAGGCAAGAGCAGTACTTC	CAGSPLALQRQEQYF	-	-	TRBV6-2/TRBV6-3	TRBJ2-7
TGCAGTGCCCCCCTGGCTGACGGATCGCTACGAGAGCAGTACTTC	CSAPLADGSLREQYF	-	-	TRBV20-1	TRBJ2-7
TGCGCCAGCAGCCAAGGACAGGGGATCCACGAGCAGTACTTC	CASSQGQGIHEQYF	-	TRBD1	TRBV4-3	TRBJ2-7
TGTGCCAGCAGCTTAGGGGCCCCTATGACAGGGAACCTAAAACTGTTTTTT	CASSLGAPMTGNLKLFF	-	TRBD1	TRBV7-9	TRBJ1-4
TGTGCCAGCACCACGGACAGCCAAGAGACCCAGTACTTC	CASTTDSQETQYF	many	-	TRBV7-9	TRBJ2-5
TGTGCCAGCAGTCGAGGGGACATAACCTACAATGAGCAGTTCTTC	CASSRGDITYNEQFF	few	-	TRBV12-3/TRBV12-4	TRBJ2-1
TGCGCCAGCAGCCAAGACCAGGGGTGGTACGAGCAGTACTTC	CASSQDQGWYEQYF	-	-	TRBV4-3	TRBJ2-7
TGTGCCAGCAGCCCGGAGAGGAGCGAGCAGTACTTC	CASSPERSEQYF	many	-	TRBV7-9	TRBJ2-7
TGTGCCAGCAGCTCCGGGCCGACGGGCAATCAGCCCCAGCATTTT	CASSSGPTGNQPQHF	many	-	TRBV5-4	TRBJ1-5
TGCGCCAGCAGCCAAAAGACGAGCTCCTACGAGCAGTACTTC	CASSQKTSSYEQYF	-	-	TRBV4-1	TRBJ2-7
TGTGCCAGCAGCGTTACAGGGGGCCGCAATGAGCAGTTCTTC	CASSVTGGRNEQFF	-	TRBD1	TRBV7-9	TRBJ2-1
TGCGCCAGCAGCCAAGCAGGAACCCATAGCAATCAGCCCCAGCATTTT	CASSQAGTHSNQPQHF	-	-	TRBV4-1	TRBJ1-5
TGTGCCTGCAGCTTAATTGTGGGGACAGGCCCAACCTACGAGCAGTACTTC	CACSLIVGTGPTYEQYF	-	TRBD1	TRBV7-9	TRBJ2-7
TGCAGTGCTAGAGATTCGAGTTCAGGGGTCGTCGGGACTGGAGCTTTCTTT	CSARDSSSGVVGTGAFF	-	-	TRBV20-1	TRBJ1-1
TGTGCCAGCAGTTTAATCGGTACGGGGGAGGGCCACTACGAGCAGTACTTC	CASSLIGTGEGHYEQYF	-	TRBD2	TRBV27	TRBJ2-7
TGTGCCAGCAGCATTCCCGGGACAGATATTAGGGAGACCCAGTACTTC	CASSIPGTDIRETQYF	many	TRBD1	TRBV7-9	TRBJ2-5
TGCGCCAGCAGCCAAGATCGGGGGGCGGGGTATGGCTACACCTTC	CASSQDRGAGYGYTF	many	-	TRBV4-3	TRBJ1-2
TGTGCCAGCAGCCAGTCCACCTTCTCCTATAATTCACCCCTCCACTTT	CASSQSTFSYNSPLHF	few	-	TRBV3-1	TRBJ1-6
TGTGCCAGCAGTTTAGATGGCCCGGGAGCGGGGGCACAAGAGACCCAGTACTTC	CASSLDGPGAGAQETQYF	few	TRBD2	TRBV12-3/TRBV12-4	TRBJ2-5
TGTGCCAGCAGCTTAGACAAAGGACAGGGGAACACTGAAGCTTTCTTT	CASSLDKGQGNTEAFF	-	TRBD1	TRBV11-2	TRBJ1-1
TGTGCCACCAGTGGAAGGACTAGCTTTCTCAATGAGCAGTTCTTC	CATSGRTSFLNEQFF	few	TRBD2	TRBV24-1	TRBJ2-1
TGTGCCATCAGTGAATCCACGCAAGAGACCCAGTACTTC	CAISESTQETQYF	many	-	TRBV10-3	TRBJ2-5
TGTGCCTGGAGCTTTTTGGGGGGCACTGAAGCTTTCTTT	CAWSFLGGTEAFF	few	-	TRBV30	TRBJ1-1
TGTGCCAGCAGGGAGAGACAGGGGGCCACAGATACGCAGTATTTT	CASRERQGATDTQYF	-	TRBD1	TRBV6-2/TRBV6-3	TRBJ2-3
TGTGCCAGCAGTTTTCGGGGGATGAGCAATCAGCCCCAGCATTTT	CASSFRGMSNQPQHF	many	-	TRBV28	TRBJ1-5
TGCGCCAGCAGCCAAGATTTGGACTCAGCCTACGAGCAGTACTTC	CASSQDLDSAYEQYF	-	-	TRBV4-3	TRBJ2-7
TGTGCCAATGCCGGGGTGGACGAAAAACTGTTTTTT	CANAGVDEKLFF	-	-	TRBV7-2	TRBJ1-4
TGTGCCAGCAGTGTAATCCTAGCGGGGGAGCAGTTCTTC	CASSVILAGEQFF	-	TRBD2	TRBV25-1	TRBJ2-1